What follows are 28 T cell receptor beta chains derived from one specimen sequenced in a study of T cells in Graves' hyperthyroidism and ophthalmopathy. The CDR3 regions of TCR beta were amplified from RNA transcripts. In the first-round RT-PCR of the TCR CDR3, the HTBI primer set was used. TCRdb analysed the multiplex PCR reads with MiXCR anew, one entry per CDR3 protein. The sample has about 640,000 distinct CDR3 sequences; around 21% are singletons. The specimen was blood. Receptors originate from a man between 25 and 39 years old with Graves' ophthalmopathy.

This rearrangement joins TRBV7-2 to TRBJ2-1, with 15 bases identical to TRBD2. The germline gives CDR1 SGHTA, CDR2 FQGNSA. The CDR3 length is 17 residues. Trimming removed 3 bases from V and 3 bases from J; junction bases left unmatched: 3. The CDR3 sequence: CASSLGTSGRFYNEQFF. CDR3 in DNA: TGTGCCAGCAGCTTGGGGACTAGCGGGAGGTTCTACAATGAGCAGTTCTTC.

The rearrangement links TRBV5-5 to TRBJ1-2, with 11 bases matching TRBD1. Germline CDR1 SGHKS, CDR2 YYEKEE (reference sequence). V lost 4 bases to trimming and J lost 3 bases; unmatched junction nucleotides: 14. The CDR3 has 18 residues. The CDR3 here is CASSQDAGTGGSYYGYTF. The CDR3, as DNA: TGTGCCAGCAGCCAAGATGCCGGGACAGGGGGTTCATACTATGGCTACACCTTC.

This clonotype was seen a few times. The chain joins TRBV5-1 to TRBJ1-4; possible D gene TRBD1, 6 bases. Trimming left V 0 bases short and J 8 bases short, with 17 bases between. This CDR3 spans 16 amino acids. Germline CDR1 is SGHRS and CDR2 is YFSETQ. The CDR3 spells CASSLEVGGAPEKLFF. The CDR3 region has the DNA TGCGCCAGCAGCTTGGAAGTCGGGGGGGCGCCGGAAAAACTGTTTTTT.

The rearrangement uses TRBV20-1 and TRBJ2-3; TRBD1 is a possible D gene (6 bases). The CDR3 extends over 13 amino acids. Germline CDR1 reads DFQATT; CDR2 reads SNEGSKA (reference sequence). Trimming removed 3 bases from V and 4 bases from J, with 11 bases in between. The CDR3 nucleotides read TGCAGTGCTAGTGCTAGGGGGTCAGATACGCAGTATTTT. Encoded protein: CSASARGSDTQYF.

There are a few counts of this clonotype. The chain has TRBV9 and TRBJ2-3; the D gene is possibly TRBD2 (6 bases). V was trimmed by 1 base and J by 4 bases, leaving 10 bases between them. The CDR3 is 14 residues long. Germline V CDR1 and CDR2: SGDLS, YYNGEE. This CDR3 reads CASSVLGTADTQYF. CDR3 nucleotide sequence: TGTGCCAGCAGCGTATTGGGGACTGCAGATACGCAGTATTTT.

This clonotype appeared a few times. The chain uses TRBV4-2 and TRBJ1-1; D ambiguous. Germline V gene lookup returns CDR1 LGHNA and CDR2 YNFKEQ. V lost 1 base and J 4 bases, leaving 10 bases between the germline ends. The CDR3 extends over 14 amino acids. This CDR3 reads CASSQGGSGTEAFF. The CDR3 DNA is TGTGCCAGCAGCCAAGGGGGATCGGGCACTGAAGCTTTCTTT.

Written as DNA, the CDR3 is TGTGCCACCAGTGATTTAGGGCAGGGGGCCGGGGAGCTGTTTTTT. It codes for CATSDLGQGAGELFF. The V call is TRBV24-1, the J call TRBJ2-2; 7 bases are shared with TRBD1. The J segment lost 6 bases and the V segment lost 1 base, leaving 4 bases of the junction unmatched. Germline V gene sequence: CDR1 KGHDR, CDR2 SFDVKD. This CDR3 comprises 15 residues.

The V and J genes are TRBV15 and TRBJ2-7, with D uncertain. The CDR3 is 12 residues long. Germline V gene data show CDR1 as LNHNV and CDR2 as YYDKDF (reference sequence). The germline V and J ends were trimmed by 5 bases and 7 bases, with 12 bases remaining between them. CDR3 sequence (DNA): TGTGCCACCAGCGGGGTTTTTGGGGAGCAGTACTTC. This codes for CATSGVFGEQYF.

This clonotype was found once. The chain's CDR3 is CSALWAEAVTEQYF. CDR3 bases: TGCAGTGCCCTTTGGGCAGAAGCAGTGACCGAGCAGTACTTC. The genes are TRBV20-1 and TRBJ2-7; no clear D. The germline V gene encodes CDR1 DFQATT and CDR2 SNEGSKA (reference sequence). The germline V and J ends were trimmed by 6 bases and 6 bases, with 21 bases remaining between them. CDR3 size: 14 residues.

The chain couples TRBV3-1 to TRBJ2-7; D is tentatively TRBD1 or TRBD2 (5 bases each). Per the germline V gene, CDR1 is LGHDT and CDR2 is YNNKEL (reference sequence). The CDR3 has 16 residues. V was trimmed by 3 bases and J by 0 bases, leaving 15 bases between them. The CDR3 spells CASSQPREGPSYEQYF. The CDR3 DNA is TGTGCCAGCAGCCAGCCCCGCGAGGGACCCTCCTACGAGCAGTACTTC.

This clonotype was detected many times. This chain links TRBV28 with TRBJ2-3; tentatively, D is TRBD1 (7 bases). The CDR3 loop spans 17 amino acids. Germline CDR1 MDHEN, CDR2 SYDVKM. Trimming shortened V by 6 bases and J by 0 bases, and 19 bases separated the two germline ends. Here the CDR3 DNA reads TGTGCCAGCAGCCTATTGCAGGGGGGAAGAAGCACAGATACGCAGTATTTT. This translates into CASSLLQGGRSTDTQYF.

V and J are TRBV6-1 and TRBJ2-4; no clear D. Trimming cost V 6 bases and J 10 bases, with 10 bases left between them. Germline-derived CDR1 and CDR2 are MNHNS and SASEGT. The CDR3 spans 11 residues. This CDR3 is CASSSGPIQYF. CDR3 nucleotide sequence: TGTGCCAGCAGCTCCGGTCCGATTCAGTACTTC.

The J gene is TRBJ2-5, the V gene TRBV6-6; D possibly corresponds to TRBD1 (6 bases). The CDR3 has 14 residues. Trimming cost V 2 bases and J 5 bases, with 12 bases left between them. In germline, CDR1 is MNHNY, CDR2 SVGAGI (reference sequence). The CDR3 DNA is TGTGCCAGCAGTTACGGGGGCTCTCGGGAGACCCAGTACTTC. Amino acid sequence: CASSYGGSRETQYF.

This clonotype came up many times. The chain joins TRBV7-9 to TRBJ1-2; the match to TRBD1 covers 8 bases. The CDR3 totals 14 residues. Germline CDR1 is SEHNR and CDR2 is FQNEAQ (reference sequence). V dropped 4 bases and J dropped 3; count of bases not matched to a gene: 4. The CDR3 DNA is TGTGCCAGCAGCTCCAAACAGGGGGACTATGGCTACACCTTC. Protein: CASSSKQGDYGYTF.

The rearrangement uses TRBV6-5 and TRBJ1-6, with D perhaps matching TRBD1 (5 bases). The CDR3 is 15 amino acids. V lost 2 bases to trimming and J lost 6 bases, with 11 bases between them. The germline V gene encodes CDR1 MNHEY and CDR2 SVGAGI. The CDR3 coding sequence is TGTGCCAGCAGTTACAGACAGTCTCTTAATTCACCCCTCCACTTT. It is translated as CASSYRQSLNSPLHF.

This clonotype was detected a few times. The chain joins TRBV6-1 to TRBJ1-2; TRBD1 might be the D (6 bases). The CDR3 totals 15 residues. Germline assignment: CDR1 MNHNS and CDR2 SASEGT. The germline V and J ends were trimmed by 5 bases and 2 bases, with 15 bases remaining between them. This chain's CDR3 is CASSHGGGPNYGYTF. The CDR3 region has the DNA TGTGCCAGCAGTCATGGGGGGGGGCCGAACTATGGCTACACCTTC.

The table lists this clonotype with a few counts. The chain carries TRBV7-2 and TRBJ2-1, with 9 bases identical to TRBD2. J was trimmed by 6 bases and V by 5 bases; bases with no gene match: 14. The germline CDR1 and CDR2 sequences are SGHTA and FQGNSA. This CDR3 is built from 17 residues. In nucleotides, the CDR3 is TGTGCCAGCAGCCCATGGTTCAATCGCGGGAGGGCCAATGAGCAGTTCTTC. It specifies CASSPWFNRGRANEQFF.

This clonotype was seen many times. The chain joins TRBV28 to TRBJ2-2; 11 bases are a match to TRBD2. The junction had 9 bases not matched to a gene; V was cut back by 5 bases and J by 4 bases. The CDR3 has 17 amino acids. Germline assignment: CDR1 MDHEN and CDR2 SYDVKM. CDR3 nucleotide sequence: TGTGCCAGCAGTCGGACCCTAGCGGGAGGTCCCACCGGGGAGCTGTTTTTT. Its translation: CASSRTLAGGPTGELFF.

This chain connects TRBV19 to TRBJ2-3; 13 bases map to TRBD2. Per germline, CDR1 LNHDA and CDR2 SQIVND (reference sequence). The CDR3 totals 17 residues. V dropped 3 bases and J dropped 1; count of bases not matched to a gene: 4. This CDR3 reads CASSIWGLAGRTDTQYF. The CDR3 region has the DNA TGTGCCAGTAGTATTTGGGGACTAGCGGGACGCACAGATACGCAGTATTTT.

The sample holds many counts of this clonotype. This rearrangement joins TRBV12-3 or TRBV12-4 to TRBJ2-7; D is undetermined. The length of the CDR3 is 14 residues. V was trimmed by 7 bases and J by 3 bases, leaving 16 bases between them. The CDR3 reads CASTQSDRNYEQYF. The CDR3 bases are TGTGCCAGCACCCAGTCGGACCGCAACTACGAGCAGTACTTC.

This clonotype was seen many times. The chain combines TRBV6-1 with TRBJ2-7, with 9 bases that match TRBD2. The CDR3 runs 15 residues. The V and J ends lost 6 bases and 6 bases, in that order; junction bases with no gene match: 12. CDR1 is MNHNS and CDR2 is SASEGT in the germline V gene. The CDR3 sequence is CASRQRSSGRGEQYF. In DNA form, the CDR3 reads TGTGCCAGCAGACAAAGAAGTAGCGGGAGAGGCGAGCAGTACTTC.

This clonotype was detected ten times or more. J is TRBJ1-5 and V is TRBV18; weak D call: TRBD1 (6 bases). V was pared by 3 bases and J by 0 bases, with 12 bases between. The CDR3 contains 16 residues. Germline V gene sequence: CDR1 KGHSH, CDR2 LQKENI. CDR3 protein: CASSPAGQSSNQPQHF. CDR3 coding DNA: TGTGCCAGCTCACCCGCGGGACAAAGTAGCAATCAGCCCCAGCATTTT. Based on the CDR3 plus reference TRBV18 and TRBJ1-5, the full variable domain is NAGVMQNPRHLVRRRGQEARLRCSPMKGHSHVYWYRQLPEEGLKFMVYLQKENIIDESGMPKERFSAEFPKEGPSILRIQQVVRGDSAAYFCASSPAGQSSNQPQHFGDGTRLSIL.

This clonotype showed up many times. This chain connects TRBV7-2 to TRBJ2-7; a weak D match, TRBD1 (6 bases). Per germline, CDR1 SGHTA and CDR2 FQGNSA. The CDR3 consists of 13 residues. The germline V and J ends were trimmed by 4 bases and 2 bases, with 9 bases remaining between them. The CDR3 spells CASSSQGTYEQYF. The DNA for the CDR3 is TGTGCCAGCAGCTCCCAGGGGACCTACGAGCAGTACTTC. The whole variable domain, filled in from reference TRBV7-2 and TRBJ2-7, reads GAGVSQSPSNKVTEKGKDVELRCDPISGHTALYWYRQSLGQGLEFLIYFQGNSAPDKSGLPSDRFSAERTGGSVSTLTIQRTQQEDSAVYLCASSSQGTYEQYFGPGTRLTVT.

This chain joins TRBV27 and TRBJ1-1; D not resolved. Germline loops: CDR1 MNHEY, CDR2 SMNVEV (reference sequence). Between the trimmed V and J ends, which lost 0 bases and 1 base, there was a span of 12 bases. This CDR3 contains 16 residues. The CDR3 region is CASSLSGLAANTEAFF. CDR3 bases: TGTGCCAGCAGTTTATCGGGGTTGGCCGCGAACACTGAAGCTTTCTTT.

This clonotype was picked up many times. V and J are TRBV2 and TRBJ2-5; D is possibly TRBD1 (5 bases). Germline assignment: CDR1 SNHLY and CDR2 FYNNEI. The CDR3 has 13 amino acids. The V and J ends lost 4 bases and 7 bases respectively, with 13 bases between them. Written as DNA, the CDR3 is TGTGCCAGCAGTGGCCGAGCCCAGGGGACCCAGTACTTC. Protein product: CASSGRAQGTQYF.

The chain links TRBV12-5 to TRBJ2-7; the D is unclear. Germline V lookup: CDR1 LGHNT, CDR2 FRNRAP. The CDR3 sequence is 13 residues long. Trimming took off 5 bases at V and 4 bases at J, with 12 bases between the two ends. The CDR3 loop is CASGQAGRYEQYF. The CDR3 nucleotides are TGTGCTAGTGGTCAAGCAGGTCGGTACGAGCAGTACTTC.

The chain uses TRBV29-1 and TRBJ1-1, with D possibly being TRBD1 (5 bases). V lost 7 bases, J lost 10 bases, and 19 bases lay in between. Germline CDR1 and CDR2: SQVTM and ANQGSEA. The CDR3 loop spans 12 amino acids. CDR3 sequence: CSAAGQRGVAFF. CDR3 nucleotide sequence: TGCAGCGCTGCGGGCCAGCGAGGGGTAGCTTTCTTT.

This clonotype was seen many times. J is TRBJ1-5 and V is TRBV28; no clear D gene. V was trimmed by 1 base and J by 0 bases, leaving 7 bases between them. The length of the CDR3 is 15 residues. Looked up from germline, CDR1 is MDHEN and CDR2 is SYDVKM. CDR3 region: CASSLSGYSNQPQHF. DNA of the CDR3: TGTGCCAGCAGTTTATCAGGCTATAGCAATCAGCCCCAGCATTTT.